These 27 T cell receptor beta chains were all obtained from the same sample, sequenced in a study of T cell repertoires in cytomegalovirus infection (dated by TCRdb to between 2018 and 2021). Per the publication, the treatment or condition label means: in vitro stimulation with specific CMV peptide epitopes to enrich CMV-specific T cells. Sequencer: Illumina HiSeq 1500. The public reads were reanalyzed by TCRdb: fastp trimming at Q25, MiXCR alignment, in-frame beta chains only. A single entry per CDR3 protein holds the most common genes and DNA from its merged rows. Here the sample has fewer than 950,000 distinct CDR3 sequences; approximately 29% occur a single time. The ten largest clones add up to approximately 13% of the sample. These TCRs' antigens remain unknown. The sample in question was cultured CD8+ T cells from PBMCs, obtained from culture after CMV antigen stimulation. The receptor set was obtained from a human donor in good health (CMV status not recorded). Some clones in this sample may be carry-over from other donors' samples.

This clonotype was found many times. The CDR3 is CASSLAQGAYTEAFF. As DNA, the CDR3 is TGTGCCAGCAGCTTAGCTCAGGGGGCATACACTGAAGCTTTCTTT. J is TRBJ1-1 and V is TRBV7-8, with TRBD1 identical over 8 bases. This CDR3 is built from 15 residues. After removal of 0 bases from V and 3 bases from J, the junction contained 3 bases not matched to a gene. Germline V gene lookup returns CDR1 SGHVS and CDR2 FQNEAQ.

The rearrangement uses TRBV11-2 and TRBJ1-2; TRBD1 is a possible D gene (6 bases). The CDR3 length is 13 residues. Germline CDR1 is SGHAT and CDR2 is FQNNGV. The V end was cut by 7 bases, the J end by 6 bases, with 15 bases between. The CDR3 spells CASTRRGLNGYTF. Written as DNA, the CDR3 is TGTGCCAGCACCCGCCGGGGGCTAAATGGCTACACCTTC.

This clonotype has only a few counts. This rearrangement joins TRBV12-3 or TRBV12-4 to TRBJ2-3; D is perhaps TRBD1 or TRBD2 (6 bases each). CDR3 length: 16 residues. Trimming shortened V by 3 bases and J by 3 bases, and 16 bases separated the two germline ends. This CDR3 reads CASSFGGRDMTDTQYF. The CDR3 nucleotides are TGTGCCAGCAGTTTCGGGGGCCGAGACATGACAGATACGCAGTATTTT.

The CDR3 sequence is CASILSGELFF. As DNA, the CDR3 is TGTGCCAGCATTTTGTCCGGGGAGCTGTTTTTT. This chain connects TRBV6-1 to TRBJ2-2; no reliable D call. The CDR3 is 11 amino acids. Trimming cost V 7 bases and J 6 bases, with 6 bases left between them. Per germline, CDR1 MNHNS and CDR2 SASEGT.

This clonotype was observed a few times. V gene TRBV10-3 combines with J gene TRBJ2-3, with D tentatively TRBD1 (6 bases). The ends were cut back, 8 bases at V and 5 bases at J, with 17 bases in the middle. CDR1 ENHRY and CDR2 SYGVKD come from the germline V gene. The CDR3 has 14 residues. The CDR3 loop is CAIWTDPSVDTQYF. The CDR3 nucleotides read TGTGCCATCTGGACAGACCCATCAGTAGATACGCAGTATTTT.

In its sample, this clonotype was seen once. This chain joins TRBV6-2 or TRBV6-3 and TRBJ2-7; no firm D call. The CDR3 has 13 residues. Germline-derived CDR1 and CDR2 are MNHEY and SVGEGT. V lost 6 bases and J 4 bases, leaving 13 bases between the germline ends. For the CDR3, the DNA is TGTGCCAGCAGGAGTGTTAGGGAATACGAGCAGTACGTC. This sequence encodes CASRSVREYEQYV.

In its sample, this clonotype was seen a few times. This chain links TRBV5-4 with TRBJ2-5; D is ambiguous. V lost 1 base and J 2 bases, leaving 9 bases between the germline ends. The CDR3 contains 14 residues. Germline assignment: CDR1 SGHNT and CDR2 YYREEE (reference sequence). Here the CDR3 reads CASSLRQQQETQYF. The CDR3 nucleotides are TGTGCCAGCAGCTTGAGGCAGCAACAAGAGACCCAGTACTTC.

The rearrangement uses TRBV5-6 and TRBJ2-2, with a tentative D call TRBD2 (5 bases). Germline CDR1 SGHDT, CDR2 YYEEEE. V was cut by 4 bases and J by 4 bases, with 11 bases left in between. The CDR3 has 14 amino acids. The CDR3 bases are TGTGCCAGCAGCCTGTTGGACTTCACCGGGGAGCTGTTTTTT. This translates into CASSLLDFTGELFF.

This chain joins TRBV19 and TRBJ2-5, with TRBD1 matching 7 bases. From germline, CDR1 is LNHDA and CDR2 SQIVND (reference sequence). This CDR3 has 14 residues. After removal of 3 bases from V and 10 bases from J, the junction contained 11 bases not matched to a gene. The CDR3 region has the DNA TGTGCCAGTAGTATTAAAGACAGGGATGGTGGCCAGTACTTC. Its protein is CASSIKDRDGGQYF. Full variable domain (outside the CDR3, taken from reference TRBV19 and TRBJ2-5): DGGITQSPKYLFRKEGQNVTLSCEQNLNHDAMYWYRQDPGQGLRLIYYSQIVNDFQKGDIAEGYSVSREKKESFPLTVTSAQKNPTAFYLCASSIKDRDGGQYFGPGTRLLVL.

This clonotype occurred a few times. The gene calls are TRBV7-9 and TRBJ2-7; D is perhaps TRBD2 (6 bases). CDR3 length: 16 residues. In germline, CDR1 is SEHNR, CDR2 FQNEAQ (reference sequence). V lost 5 bases, J lost 5 bases, and 22 bases lay in between. CDR3 residues: CASSLPWLGGPHEQYF. The CDR3 nucleotides read TGTGCCAGCAGCCTCCCGTGGCTGGGGGGACCCCACGAGCAGTACTTC.

This clonotype was observed a handful of times. The chain links TRBV9 to TRBJ1-6; D possibly corresponds to TRBD1 (5 bases). The V end lost 3 bases, the J end lost 4 bases, and 17 bases lay between the germline ends. Per germline, CDR1 SGDLS and CDR2 YYNGEE. This CDR3 is 17 amino acids long. The CDR3 region has the DNA TGTGCCAGCAGCGGGGAGGCCGGGACTGAGTATAATTCACCCCTCCACTTT. This codes for CASSGEAGTEYNSPLHF.

This rearrangement joins TRBV5-8 to TRBJ1-4, with D possibly TRBD1 on 6 matching bases. The CDR3 is made up of 15 amino acids. With 5 bases removed from V and 7 bases from J, the gap between germline ends came to 18 bases. The V gene's germline CDR1 is SGHTS and CDR2 YDEGEE. CDR3 in amino acids: CASSQRGGRGEKLFF. CDR3 nucleotide sequence: TGTGCCAGCAGTCAAAGGGGGGGGCGAGGTGAAAAACTGTTTTTT.

This clonotype was seen many times. The chain is built from TRBV12-3 or TRBV12-4 and TRBJ2-1; 10 bases map to TRBD2. Trimming at V came to 5 bases and at J to 1 base, leaving 5 bases not matched to a gene. CDR3 length: 16 residues. The CDR3, as DNA: TGTGCCAGCAGTCTGCCGGGACTAGCGTCCTACAATGAGCAGTTCTTC. This codes for CASSLPGLASYNEQFF.

The rearrangement joins TRBV7-6 to TRBJ1-2; 11 nucleotides match TRBD1. Germline loops: CDR1 SGHVS, CDR2 FNYEAQ. There are 17 residues in the CDR3. V shed 5 bases and J 7 bases; nucleotides not matched to a gene: 15. The CDR3 DNA reads as TGTGCCAGCAGCCCCTCCTCCCCCGGACAGGGGGCGGGTGGCTACACCTTC. Its protein product is CASSPSSPGQGAGGYTF.

This clonotype is a singleton in its sample. The chain carries TRBV27 and TRBJ1-5; TRBD1 agrees at 8 bases. The CDR3 runs to 17 residues. Germline trimming cut 2 bases from V and 1 base from J; bases unmatched to any gene: 7. Germline loops: CDR1 MNHEY, CDR2 SMNVEV (reference sequence). The CDR3 nucleotides are TGTGCCAGCAGTTTAATCGGGGGACAGGTCAGCAATCAGCCCCAGCATTTT. Protein product: CASSLIGGQVSNQPQHF.

The V and J genes are TRBV19 and TRBJ2-5, with D perhaps matching TRBD2 (6 bases). The CDR3 totals 15 residues. V shed 5 bases and J shed 5 bases, with 18 bases lying between them. Looked up from germline, CDR1 is LNHDA and CDR2 is SQIVND (reference sequence). CDR3 DNA: TGTGCCAGTAGTCCGGGGGACCGGGCTTGGGAGACCCAGTACTTC. It yields the protein CASSPGDRAWETQYF.

This clonotype was counted between two and nine times. CDR3 in amino acids: CASSVSPLGQGLSPLHF. The CDR3 DNA is TGTGCCAGCAGCGTATCCCCACTGGGACAGGGGTTGTCACCCCTCCACTTT. The rearrangement uses TRBV9 and TRBJ1-6; 10 bases agree with TRBD1. Looked up from germline, CDR1 is SGDLS and CDR2 is YYNGEE. The length of the CDR3 is 17 residues. With 1 base clipped from V and 10 bases from J, the junction kept 11 bases outside the gene matches.

CDR3 in DNA: TGTGCCACCAGTGATCGTCGCCGGGACAGGAGGTATGATGAGCAGTTCTTC. This codes for CATSDRRRDRRYDEQFF. The V gene is TRBV24-1, the J gene TRBJ2-1; 8 bases align to TRBD1. The length of the CDR3 is 17 residues. After removal of 3 bases from V and 8 bases from J, the junction contained 14 bases not matched to a gene. Per germline, CDR1 KGHDR and CDR2 SFDVKD.

The chain links TRBV19 to TRBJ2-3, with D tentatively TRBD1 (5 bases). CDR3 size: 14 residues. V lost 4 bases and J 2 bases, leaving 10 bases between the germline ends. Looked up from germline, CDR1 is LNHDA and CDR2 is SQIVND (reference sequence). CDR3 region: CASSTRQPTDTQYF. DNA for the CDR3: TGTGCCAGTAGTACCCGACAGCCCACAGATACGCAGTATTTT. The full variable domain, its missing parts supplied by reference TRBV19 and TRBJ2-3, is DGGITQSPKYLFRKEGQNVTLSCEQNLNHDAMYWYRQDPGQGLRLIYYSQIVNDFQKGDIAEGYSVSREKKESFPLTVTSAQKNPTAFYLCASSTRQPTDTQYFGPGTRLTVL.

In its sample, this clonotype was seen a few times. The gene calls are TRBV12-3 or TRBV12-4 and TRBJ2-1, with TRBD2 matching over 10 bases. The CDR3 loop spans 14 amino acids. After removal of 5 bases from V and 9 bases from J, the junction contained 7 bases not matched to a gene. The CDR3 bases are TGTGCCAGCAGTCCCGGGACTAGCGTAACTGAGCAGTTCTTC. It specifies CASSPGTSVTEQFF.

The CDR3 coding sequence is TGTGCCAGTAGTTACGGGGGGACCAACAATGAGCAGTTCTTC. It yields the protein CASSYGGTNNEQFF. V gene TRBV19 combines with J gene TRBJ2-1, with TRBD2 identical over 7 bases. Germline lookup yields CDR1 LNHDA and CDR2 SQIVND (reference sequence). With V trimmed by 5 bases and J by 5 bases, 6 bases remained unmatched. The CDR3 sequence is 14 residues long.

The chain has TRBV28 and TRBJ1-3, with D uncertain. The CDR3 loop spans 14 amino acids. V was cut by 8 bases and J by 5 bases, with 16 bases left in between. Germline CDR1 is MDHEN and CDR2 is SYDVKM. The CDR3 reads CASRLTLLRNTIYF. The CDR3, as DNA: TGTGCCAGCCGGCTAACCCTCTTGAGAAACACCATATATTTT.

This clonotype has at least ten counts. This sequence joins TRBV27 and TRBJ2-7; no firm D call. Trimming took 6 bases from V and 2 from J, leaving 11 bases between them. CDR1 is MNHEY and CDR2 is SMNVEV in the germline V gene (reference sequence). The CDR3 is made up of 13 amino acids. The CDR3 is CASSPGRTYEQYF. In DNA, the CDR3 is TGTGCCAGCAGCCCAGGACGGACCTACGAGCAGTACTTC.

The CDR3 DNA is TGTGCCAGTAGTATGGCTAGAGAAAACACCGGGGAGCTGTTTTTT. This gives the protein CASSMARENTGELFF. The chain is built from TRBV19 and TRBJ2-2; no clear D gene. Deletions cut 3 bases from V and 2 bases from J, with 10 bases between. CDR1 is LNHDA and CDR2 is SQIVND in the germline V gene (reference sequence). The CDR3 is 15 residues long.

The table lists this clonotype with many counts. The V gene is TRBV7-9, the J gene TRBJ2-7; TRBD2 matches at 7 bases. Germline values: CDR1 SEHNR, CDR2 FQNEAQ (reference sequence). The CDR3 contains 14 residues. Unmatched junction bases numbered 6, after V lost 5 bases and J lost 2 bases. The CDR3 region has the DNA TGTGCCAGCAGCAACCGGGACTATGCCTACGAGCAGTACTTC. The encoded protein is CASSNRDYAYEQYF.

At least ten counts were recorded for this clonotype. The V and J genes are TRBV6-1 and TRBJ1-5; TRBD1 aligns across 7 bases. Germline loops: CDR1 MNHNS, CDR2 SASEGT. CDR3 length: 14 residues. Trimming removed 6 bases from V and 3 bases from J; junction bases left unmatched: 5. The DNA for the CDR3 is TGTGCCAGCAGCCCGGGACAGAACAATCAGCCCCAGCATTTT. Translation: CASSPGQNNQPQHF.

As DNA, the CDR3 is TGTGCCAGCGCGTCGGGACTCTACTACGAGCAGTACTTC. It codes for CASASGLYYEQYF. The chain couples TRBV27 to TRBJ2-7, with D tentatively TRBD2 (6 bases). V lost 8 bases to trimming and J lost 3 bases, with 14 bases between them. The CDR3 is 13 residues long. Germline CDR1 is MNHEY and CDR2 is SMNVEV (reference sequence).